The rows below give T cell receptor beta chains drawn from one sample of a study of cytomegalovirus exposure and HLA in healthy donors. Produced via immunoSEQ multiplex PCR; TCRdb's table is partial and in-frame only. The sample carries under 250,000 clones, approximately 87% recorded once. The sequencing sample was made of PBMCs. These receptors came from a young man in good health and CMV-seronegative. Each CDR3 is given without its conserved first and last residue. Fields, in order: V gene, J gene, CDR3 protein.

v_gene: TRBV7-2
j_gene: TRBJ2-3
CDR3aa: ASSSGLAPLVVADTQY

v_gene: TRBV28
j_gene: TRBJ2-3
CDR3aa: ASSLGAGVIGTDTQY

v_gene: TRBV2
j_gene: TRBJ1-5
CDR3aa: ASTGTGGVGQPQH

v_gene: TRBV5-1
j_gene: TRBJ2-1
CDR3aa: ASRPSGSIYNEQF

v_gene: TRBV7-9
j_gene: TRBJ1-2
CDR3aa: ASSLAEAGKSYT

v_gene: TRBV27
j_gene: TRBJ2-2
CDR3aa: ATKLDRYTGELF

v_gene: TRBV2
j_gene: TRBJ2-3
CDR3aa: ASRLAALLSSTDTQY

v_gene: TRBV28
j_gene: TRBJ1-2
CDR3aa: ASSFRGVKGYT

v_gene: TRBV11-1
j_gene: TRBJ1-4
CDR3aa: ASSSEQHPNEKLF

v_gene: TRBV6-5
j_gene: TRBJ2-7
CDR3aa: ASSYSKGVDLYEQY

v_gene: TRBV5-1
j_gene: TRBJ2-7
CDR3aa: ASSLGGREQY

v_gene: TRBV4-3
j_gene: TRBJ1-4
CDR3aa: ASSQGQRDEKLF

v_gene: TRBV7-9
j_gene: TRBJ1-1
CDR3aa: ASSAASSGGDTEAF

v_gene: TRBV27
j_gene: TRBJ1-5
CDR3aa: ASRTGSNQPQH

v_gene: TRBV5-4
j_gene: TRBJ1-2
CDR3aa: ASAPPGYYGYT

v_gene: TRBV28
j_gene: TRBJ1-4
CDR3aa: ASSFLEKLF

v_gene: TRBV6-5
j_gene: TRBJ1-2
CDR3aa: ASSDSDYGYT

v_gene: TRBV19
j_gene: TRBJ2-1
CDR3aa: ASSIRRAVEQF

v_gene: TRBV7-3
j_gene: TRBJ2-7
CDR3aa: ASSQDREHEQY

v_gene: TRBV7-2
j_gene: TRBJ1-3
CDR3aa: ASSLNRVLGNTIY

v_gene: TRBV28
j_gene: TRBJ1-4
CDR3aa: ASSDGTATNEKLF

v_gene: TRBV7-9
j_gene: TRBJ2-7
CDR3aa: ASSGGSYEQY

v_gene: TRBV7-9
j_gene: TRBJ2-1
CDR3aa: ASTQTGTKGYEQF

v_gene: TRBV7-9
j_gene: TRBJ2-7
CDR3aa: ASSASPPSYEQY

v_gene: TRBV6-6
j_gene: TRBJ1-6
CDR3aa: ASRSDRDGNSPLH

v_gene: TRBV5-1
j_gene: TRBJ1-1
CDR3aa: ASSRLAEVTEAF

v_gene: TRBV6-5
j_gene: TRBJ1-5
CDR3aa: ASSAGGSNQPQH

v_gene: TRBV2
j_gene: TRBJ1-1
CDR3aa: ASSFLGDTEAF

v_gene: TRBV5-1
j_gene: TRBJ2-3
CDR3aa: ASSITGGRTDTQY

v_gene: TRBV6-6
j_gene: TRBJ2-7
CDR3aa: ASRETSGSSYEQY

v_gene: TRBV29-1
j_gene: TRBJ2-2
CDR3aa: SVEPWSGTGELF

v_gene: TRBV19
j_gene: TRBJ1-2
CDR3aa: ASGQAIYGYT

v_gene: TRBV27
j_gene: TRBJ1-1
CDR3aa: ASSRGGSNTEAF

v_gene: TRBV6-1
j_gene: TRBJ1-5
CDR3aa: ASSPGQGGNQPQH

v_gene: TRBV9
j_gene: TRBJ2-3
CDR3aa: ASAAGLFTDTQY

v_gene: TRBV7-9
j_gene: TRBJ1-4
CDR3aa: ASSPDRGRANEKLF

v_gene: TRBV25-1
j_gene: TRBJ1-4
CDR3aa: ASKRNEKLF

v_gene: TRBV5-1
j_gene: TRBJ1-6
CDR3aa: ASSSDGSSYNSPLH

v_gene: TRBV10-3
j_gene: TRBJ2-6
CDR3aa: AITRELANVLT